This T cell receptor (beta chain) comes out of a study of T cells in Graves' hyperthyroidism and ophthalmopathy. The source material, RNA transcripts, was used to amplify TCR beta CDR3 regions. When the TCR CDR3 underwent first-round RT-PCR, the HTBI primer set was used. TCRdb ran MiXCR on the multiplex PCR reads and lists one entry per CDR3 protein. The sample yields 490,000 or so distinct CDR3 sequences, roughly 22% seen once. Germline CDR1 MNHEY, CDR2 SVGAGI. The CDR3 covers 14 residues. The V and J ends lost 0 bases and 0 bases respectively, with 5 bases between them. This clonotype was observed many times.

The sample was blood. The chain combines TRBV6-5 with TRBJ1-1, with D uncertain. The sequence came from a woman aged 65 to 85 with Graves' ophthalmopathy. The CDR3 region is CASSYSSLNTEAFF. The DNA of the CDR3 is TGTGCCAGCAGTTACTCGTCTTTGAACACTGAAGCTTTCTTT.